This TCR beta chain was recovered during a study of OX40 agonist ivuxolimab in advanced cancers. Germline CDR1 SGDLS, CDR2 YYNGEE. The CDR3 runs 16 residues. V shed 3 bases and J shed 0 bases, with 14 bases lying between them. This clone occurred a few times. The repertoire was sequenced with immunoSEQ multiplex PCR; TCRdb's copy has only in-frame clones and lacks some. The data hold around 13,000 clones, with around four fifths observed a single time. The chain joins TRBV9 to TRBJ2-3, with D perhaps assigned TRBD1 or TRBD2 (5 bases each). The clonotype was recovered from an adult with an advanced solid tumor such as melanoma, head and neck, liver or kidney cancer. Here the sequenced sample was CD4+ or CD8+ T cells sorted from blood, taken in a trial of the OX40 agonist ivuxolimab. CDR3 amino acids: CASSGGESSSTDTQYF. The CDR3 DNA sequence: TGTGCCAGCAGCGGAGGGGAATCTAGTAGCACAGATACGCAGTATTTT. Full variable domain (remainder filled in from reference TRBV9 and TRBJ2-3): DSGVTQTPKHLITATGQRVTLRCSPRSGDLSVYWYQQSLDQGLQFLIQYYNGEERAKGNILERFSAQQFPDLHSELNLSSLELGDSALYFCASSGGESSSTDTQYFGPGTRLTVL.